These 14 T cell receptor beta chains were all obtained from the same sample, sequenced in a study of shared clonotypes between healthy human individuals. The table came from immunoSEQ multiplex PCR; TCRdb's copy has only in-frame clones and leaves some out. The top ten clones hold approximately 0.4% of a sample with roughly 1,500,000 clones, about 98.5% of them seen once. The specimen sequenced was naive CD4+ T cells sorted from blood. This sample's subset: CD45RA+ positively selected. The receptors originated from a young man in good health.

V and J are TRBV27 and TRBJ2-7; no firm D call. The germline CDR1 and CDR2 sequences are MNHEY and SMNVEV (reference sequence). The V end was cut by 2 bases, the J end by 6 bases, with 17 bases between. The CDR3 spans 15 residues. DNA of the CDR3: TGTGCCAGCAGTTTACACGGGTCCAACCGAGCCGAGCAGTACTTC. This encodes CASSLHGSNRAEQYF.

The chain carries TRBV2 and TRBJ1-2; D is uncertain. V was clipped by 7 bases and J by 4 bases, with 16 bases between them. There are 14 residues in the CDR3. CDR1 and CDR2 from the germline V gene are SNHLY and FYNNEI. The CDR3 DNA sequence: TGTGCCAGCACAGCCGGGCGCAGTGGCTATGGCTACACCTTC. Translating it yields CASTAGRSGYGYTF.

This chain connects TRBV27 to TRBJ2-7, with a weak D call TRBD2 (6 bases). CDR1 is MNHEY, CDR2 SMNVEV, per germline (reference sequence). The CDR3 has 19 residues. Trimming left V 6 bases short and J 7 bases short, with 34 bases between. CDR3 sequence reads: CASRADGPVRGRPFGEQYF. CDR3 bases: TGTGCCAGCAGAGCCGACGGCCCAGTCAGAGGGAGGCCTTTTGGAGAGCAGTACTTC.

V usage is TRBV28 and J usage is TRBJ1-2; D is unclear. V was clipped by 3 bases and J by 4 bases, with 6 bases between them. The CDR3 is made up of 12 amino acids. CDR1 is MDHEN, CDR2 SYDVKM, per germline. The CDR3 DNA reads TGTGCCAGCAGTTTGCCCCTCTATGGCTACACCTTC. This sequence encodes CASSLPLYGYTF.

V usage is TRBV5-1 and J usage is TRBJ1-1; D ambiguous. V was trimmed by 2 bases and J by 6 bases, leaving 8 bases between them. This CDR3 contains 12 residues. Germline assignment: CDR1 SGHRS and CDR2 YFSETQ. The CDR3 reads CASSFDGAEAFF. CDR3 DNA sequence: TGCGCCAGCAGCTTCGATGGGGCTGAAGCTTTCTTT.

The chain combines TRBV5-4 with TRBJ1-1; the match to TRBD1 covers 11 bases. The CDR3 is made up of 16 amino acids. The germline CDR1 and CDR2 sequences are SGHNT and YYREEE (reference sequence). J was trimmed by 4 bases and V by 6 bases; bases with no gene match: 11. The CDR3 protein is CASTITSGTGGTEAFF. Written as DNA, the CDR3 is TGTGCCAGCACAATAACATCCGGGACAGGGGGCACTGAAGCTTTCTTT.

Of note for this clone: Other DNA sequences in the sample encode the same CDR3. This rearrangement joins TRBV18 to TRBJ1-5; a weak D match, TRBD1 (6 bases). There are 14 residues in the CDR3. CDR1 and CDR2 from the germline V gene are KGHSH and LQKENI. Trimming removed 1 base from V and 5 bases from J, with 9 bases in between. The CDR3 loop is CASSPLGGDQPQHF. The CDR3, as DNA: TGTGCCAGCTCACCACTAGGGGGGGATCAGCCCCAGCATTTT.

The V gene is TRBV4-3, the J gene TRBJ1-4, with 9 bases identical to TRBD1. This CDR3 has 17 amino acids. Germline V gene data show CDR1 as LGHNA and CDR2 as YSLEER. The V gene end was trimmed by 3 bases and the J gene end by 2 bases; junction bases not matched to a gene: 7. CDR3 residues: CASSQNGQGLTNEKLFF. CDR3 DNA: TGCGCCAGCAGCCAGAACGGACAGGGGCTCACTAATGAAAAACTGTTTTTT.

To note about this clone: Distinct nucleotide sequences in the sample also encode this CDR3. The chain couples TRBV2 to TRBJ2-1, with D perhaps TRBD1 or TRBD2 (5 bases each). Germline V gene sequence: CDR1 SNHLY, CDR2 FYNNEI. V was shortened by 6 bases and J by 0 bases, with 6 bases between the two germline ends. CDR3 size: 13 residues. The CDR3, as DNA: TGTGCCAGCAGGGGGGACTCCTACAATGAGCAGTTCTTC. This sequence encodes CASRGDSYNEQFF.

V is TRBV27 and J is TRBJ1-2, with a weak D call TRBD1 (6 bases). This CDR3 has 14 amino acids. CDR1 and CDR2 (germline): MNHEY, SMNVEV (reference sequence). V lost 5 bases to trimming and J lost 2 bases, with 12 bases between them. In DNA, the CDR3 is TGTGCCAGCAGTGCGTACAGGGAAAACTATGGCTACACCTTC. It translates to CASSAYRENYGYTF.

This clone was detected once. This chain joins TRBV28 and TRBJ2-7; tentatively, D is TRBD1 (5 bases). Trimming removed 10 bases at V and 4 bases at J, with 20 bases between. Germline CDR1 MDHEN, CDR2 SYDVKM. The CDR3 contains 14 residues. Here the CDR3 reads CATIRRGILYEQYF. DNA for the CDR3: TGTGCCACAATTAGAAGGGGAATACTATACGAGCAGTACTTC.

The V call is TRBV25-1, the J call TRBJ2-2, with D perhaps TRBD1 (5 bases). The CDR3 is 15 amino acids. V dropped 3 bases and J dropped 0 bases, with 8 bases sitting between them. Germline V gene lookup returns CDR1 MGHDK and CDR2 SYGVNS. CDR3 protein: CASSDDSANTGELFF. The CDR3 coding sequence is TGTGCCAGCAGTGACGACAGCGCGAACACCGGGGAGCTGTTTTTT.

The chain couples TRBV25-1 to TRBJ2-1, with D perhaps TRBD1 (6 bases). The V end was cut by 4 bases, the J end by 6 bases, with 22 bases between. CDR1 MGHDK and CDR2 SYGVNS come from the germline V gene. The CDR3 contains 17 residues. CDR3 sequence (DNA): TGTGCCAGCAGTGTGAACAGGGTTTCGCCCCCCGGCAATGAGCAGTTCTTC. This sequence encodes CASSVNRVSPPGNEQFF.

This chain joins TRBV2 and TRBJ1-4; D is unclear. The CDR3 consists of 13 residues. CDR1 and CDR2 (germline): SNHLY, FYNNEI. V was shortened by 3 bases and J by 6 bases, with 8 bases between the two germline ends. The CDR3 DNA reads TGTGCCAGCAGTGATAGCGCCTATGAAAAACTGTTTTTT. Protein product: CASSDSAYEKLFF.